This TCR beta chain was observed in a study of blood T cell repertoires in COVID-19 (TCRdb year 2020). As for the study more broadly: Samples from collaborators originated in the United States, Italy and Spain and spanned both the acute and convalescent phases of COVID-19. Samples came from the ongoing ImmuneRACE study (first 160 participants) plus 1,254 subjects from 6 global collaborators. The material from the prospective study consisted of cDNA or gDNA derived from T cells, B-cell-depleted T cells, or PBMCs. Deeply sampled blood TCRbeta repertoires from subjects exposed to, actively infected with, or recovered from COVID-19 were included in the dataset. Where available, HLA class I and class II types were obtained from metadata supplied by the sample provider rather than from assay-based typing. The repertoires were released in a freely available public database meant as a resource for research on the immune response to SARS-CoV-2. A de-identified subject ID, COVID-19 status, age in years and sex were almost always included in the sample metadata.

TCRbeta CDR3 regions were amplified from genomic DNA using the immunoSEQ Assay, a bias-controlled multiplex PCR. Per the authors' processing: Nucleated cell counts per sample were estimated from amplification of reference gene primers within the assay. To quantify the absolute abundance of each unique TCRbeta CDR3 rearrangement, sequence reads were collapsed and filtered. For each sample, productive Simpson clonality was calculated by taking the square root of Simpson's diversity index across productive rearrangements. Here the immuneACCESS table is served through TCRdb, limited to in-frame sequences with V and J called. Missing clones are a known gap in these copies; in checked studies unresolved V genes cover under half, and the rest lacks a known reason. V and J calls and clone size are given by that table; D and trimming were obtained from the DNA. The sample profile shows tens of thousands of clones; approximately 85% of them were found once. Of the sample, around 9.6% is held by the ten largest clones.

In Seattle, one collaborating source enrolled patients while the infection was active and tracked those patients longitudinally over the course of disease. Each collaborating institution followed its own protocols to collect whole blood in K2EDTA tubes. Collaborator samples were shipped for TCRbeta analysis as frozen whole blood, isolated PBMCs, or DNA extracted from either sample type. The CDR3 spans 16 residues, from the cysteine through the phenylalanine. The read is trimmed to its CDR3 DNA, 48 bases read in frame from base 1. From the germline V gene, CDR1 is MGHRA and CDR2 is YSYEKL. After removal of 2 bases from V and 0 bases from J, the junction retains 3 bases not matched to a gene. General conclusions and limits of the study: The amount of clinical and demographic metadata varied by source and participant and was provided uncurated.

As to this clone: The antigen it binds to is not known. No base quality information exists; no much larger clone differs at one position.

Sequencing was done on a sample of peripheral blood. The chain couples TRBV4-1 to TRBJ1-1; 10 bases in the junction line up with TRBD1. This receptor was obtained from a man between 45 and 60 years old with COVID-19, enrolled during active disease. The bases are TGCGCCAGCAGCCAACGGGACAGGGGACTGAACACTGAAGCTTTCTTT. Translation gives CASSQRDRGLNTEAFF.